The rows below give T cell receptor beta chains drawn from one sample of a study of CD8 T cells in Susac syndrome. A single record per CDR3 protein comes from TCRdb applying MiXCR to the immunoSEQ multiplex PCR reads. The sample lists about 160,000 distinct CDR3 sequences, 90% to 95% occurring once. Sequenced sample: CD4+ T cells from PBMCs. These TCRs come from a human donor in good health. Both conserved end residues are part of each CDR3. D genes are given only for firm matches. Clone size is not always given. Where it is, it says once, few, many or a class for expanded clones.

NA	TRBJ1-5	TRBV30	NA	CAWSVIQGTPQHF	TGTGCCTGGAGTGTCATACAGGGAACTCCCCAGCATTTT
NA	TRBJ2-1	TRBV7-2	NA	CASSLGGFLNNEQFF	TGTGCCAGCAGCTTAGGGGGATTCCTAAACAATGAGCAGTTCTTC
NA	TRBJ2-7	TRBV7-2	NA	CASSLGGSHSYEQYF	TGTGCCAGCAGCTTAGGAGGCAGCCACTCCTACGAGCAGTACTTC
NA	TRBJ2-7	TRBV5-1	once	CASSRMTSSYEQYF	TGCGCCAGCAGCCGGATGACAAGCTCCTACGAGCAGTACTTC
TRBD1	TRBJ1-6	TRBV4-2	NA	CASSQAGTGGYSPLHF	TGTGCCAGCAGCCAAGCTGGGACAGGGGGCTATTCACCCCTCCACTTT
NA	TRBJ2-3	TRBV10-3	NA	CAISRGATSTDTQYF	TGTGCCATCAGCAGAGGGGCGACAAGCACAGATACGCAGTATTTT
NA	TRBJ2-7	TRBV3-1	NA	CASSQFPDTTYEQYF	TGTGCCAGCAGCCAATTCCCAGATACTACCTACGAGCAGTACTTC
TRBD2	TRBJ2-1	TRBV9	NA	CASSAPPAGVSNEQFF	TGTGCCAGCAGCGCCCCGCCAGCGGGGGTTAGTAATGAGCAGTTCTTC
NA	TRBJ1-1	TRBV11-1	NA	CASSFALNTEAFF	TGTGCCAGCAGCTTCGCGTTGAACACTGAAGCTTTCTTT
NA	TRBJ2-7	TRBV3-1	NA	CASSQDYEQYF	TGTGCCAGCAGCCAGGACTACGAGCAGTACTTC
NA	TRBJ2-2	TRBV3-1	NA	CASSRSVGQTGELFF	TGTGCCAGCAGCCGGTCGGTAGGACAGACCGGGGAGCTGTTTTTT
NA	TRBJ2-1	TRBV5-1	NA	CASSYHYFSSYNEQFF	TGCGCCAGCAGCTACCATTATTTTAGCTCCTACAATGAGCAGTTCTTC
NA	TRBJ1-2	TRBV20-1	NA	CSAGQLNYGYTF	TGCAGTGCTGGACAGCTAAACTATGGCTACACCTTC
NA	TRBJ1-6	TRBV19	NA	CASNSGSYNSPLHF	TGTGCCAGTAACTCGGGATCCTATAATTCACCCCTCCACTTT
NA	TRBJ2-2	TRBV2	once	CASSGYTGELFF	TGTGCCAGCAGTGGCTACACCGGGGAGCTGTTTTTT
NA	TRBJ1-2	TRBV2	NA	CASSTGTNYGYTF	TGTGCCAGCAGTACAGGGACTAACTATGGCTACACCTTC
NA	TRBJ2-3	TRBV20-1	NA	CSAPGGRGTDTQYF	TGCAGTGCTCCCGGGGGCCGGGGCACAGATACGCAGTATTTT
NA	TRBJ1-2	TRBV19	NA	CASSLDQYYGYTF	TGTGCCAGTAGTCTGGACCAGTACTATGGCTACACCTTC
NA	TRBJ1-2	TRBV5-1	NA	CASSLAELGYGYTF	TGCGCCAGCAGCTTGGCGGAGTTGGGCTATGGCTACACCTTC
NA	TRBJ1-2	TRBV7-2	NA	CASSLMGRANYGYTF	TGTGCCAGCAGCTTAATGGGGAGGGCTAACTATGGCTACACCTTC
NA	TRBJ1-1	TRBV6-1	once	CASIDRANTEAFF	TGTGCCAGCATCGATAGGGCGAACACTGAAGCTTTCTTT
NA	TRBJ1-1	TRBV12-3/TRBV12-4	NA	CASSFEGFTEVFF	TGTGCCAGCAGTTTTGAGGGTTTCACTGAAGTTTTCTTT
NA	TRBJ1-4	TRBV12-3/TRBV12-4	NA	CASSIQGPEKLFF	TGTGCCAGCAGTATACAGGGCCCTGAAAAACTGTTTTTT
NA	TRBJ2-3	TRBV18	NA	CASSPPHTDTQYF	TGTGCCAGCTCACCACCTCACACAGATACGCAGTATTTT
NA	TRBJ1-5	TRBV3-1	NA	CASLNRSAQPQHF	TGTGCCAGCCTGAACCGGAGCGCACAGCCCCAGCATTTT
NA	TRBJ1-1	TRBV20-1	NA	CSASRAIEAFF	TGCAGTGCTAGCAGGGCGATTGAAGCTTTCTTT
NA	TRBJ2-7	TRBV19	few	CASSSASTYEQYF	TGTGCCAGTAGTAGTGCCTCCACCTACGAGCAGTACTTC
TRBD1	TRBJ2-3	TRBV7-9	NA	CASSSGQVFTDTQYF	TGTGCCAGCAGCTCCGGACAGGTTTTCACAGATACGCAGTATTTT
NA	TRBJ2-3	TRBV29-1	NA	CSVVETATDTQYF	TGCAGCGTTGTGGAAACAGCCACTGATACGCAGTATTTT
NA	TRBJ2-1	TRBV3-1	NA	CASSQRYTGEQFF	TGTGCCAGCAGCCAAAGATATACGGGTGAGCAGTTCTTC
NA	TRBJ1-6	TRBV6-1	NA	CASSPVTGTMNSPLHF	TGTGCCAGCAGTCCCGTAACCGGGACGATGAATTCACCCCTCCACTTT
NA	TRBJ1-2	TRBV6-5	NA	CASTQANHYGYTF	TGTGCCAGCACCCAAGCCAACCACTATGGCTACACCTTC
NA	TRBJ2-5	TRBV7-2	few	CASSLRAAQETQYF	TGTGCCAGCAGCTTGAGGGCGGCGCAAGAGACCCAGTACTTC
TRBD2	TRBJ2-5	TRBV7-9	NA	CASSLGTSGAQETQYF	TGTGCCAGCAGCTTAGGGACTAGCGGGGCCCAAGAGACCCAGTACTTC
TRBD1	TRBJ2-1	TRBV6-6	NA	CASSADRANEQFF	TGTGCCAGCAGTGCGGACAGGGCTAATGAGCAGTTCTTC
TRBD2	TRBJ2-3	TRBV20-1	NA	CSATPGLRPDTQYF	TGCAGTGCTACCCCGGGACTACGGCCGGATACGCAGTATTTT
TRBD2	TRBJ2-1	TRBV6-2/TRBV6-3	NA	CASSYPFSGGPPRQFF	TGTGCCAGCAGTTACCCTTTTAGCGGGGGGCCCCCGAGGCAGTTCTTC
NA	TRBJ1-5	TRBV6-2/TRBV6-3	NA	CASRSWGDSNQPQHF	TGTGCCAGCAGATCTTGGGGTGATAGCAATCAGCCCCAGCATTTT
TRBD1	TRBJ1-6	TRBV6-2/TRBV6-3	NA	CASSKQGAGSPLHF	TGTGCCAGCAGTAAACAGGGGGCTGGTTCACCCCTCCACTTT
NA	TRBJ2-6	TRBV7-2	once	CASSFYNVLTF	TGTGCCAGCAGCTTCTACAACGTCCTGACTTTC
NA	TRBJ2-7	TRBV2	few	CASSESGHSYEQYF	TGTGCCAGCAGTGAGTCCGGCCACTCCTACGAGCAGTACTTC